The 9 T cell receptor beta chains listed next were all sequenced from one sample in a study of blood T cell repertoires in COVID-19. TCRdb's copy holds only in-frame clones and misses some; the assay was immunoSEQ multiplex PCR. The data hold more than 150,000 clones, with around 87% observed a single time. The sample consisted of peripheral blood. All receptors come from a man in his forties with active or convalescent COVID-19.

The rearrangement joins TRBV27 to TRBJ1-2; D possibly corresponds to TRBD1 (5 bases). The CDR3 extends over 16 amino acids. With 4 bases removed from V and 0 bases from J, the gap between germline ends came to 15 bases. Germline values: CDR1 MNHEY, CDR2 SMNVEV (reference sequence). The CDR3 loop is CASSSTGLETNYGYTF. The DNA for the CDR3 is TGTGCCAGCAGTTCCACAGGTCTGGAAACTAACTATGGCTACACCTTC.

The chain carries TRBV5-1 and TRBJ1-6; weak D call: TRBD1 (6 bases). The ends were cut back, 4 bases at V and 6 bases at J, with 11 bases in the middle. Germline V gene lookup returns CDR1 SGHRS and CDR2 YFSETQ. The CDR3 has 14 residues. This CDR3 is CASSVDSSNSPLHF. Written as DNA, the CDR3 is TGCGCCAGCAGCGTGGACAGTTCTAATTCACCCCTCCACTTT.

The chain combines TRBV24-1 with TRBJ2-1; TRBD2 matches 15 bases. V lost 2 bases and J lost 4; bases outside the gene matches: 8. This CDR3 region has 19 residues. Germline-derived CDR1 and CDR2 are KGHDR and SFDVKD. This chain's CDR3 is CATSDSGGLAGGQYNEQFF. CDR3 sequence (DNA): TGTGCCACCAGTGATTCAGGGGGACTAGCGGGGGGCCAGTACAATGAGCAGTTCTTC.

The V and J genes are TRBV14 and TRBJ1-4, with D perhaps TRBD1 (6 bases). The CDR3 is 14 amino acids. Germline V lookup: CDR1 SGHDN, CDR2 FVKESK. With 1 base removed from V and 5 bases from J, the gap between germline ends came to 8 bases. The CDR3 region is CASSQAQGNEKLFF. The CDR3 DNA sequence: TGTGCCAGCAGCCAAGCCCAGGGGAATGAAAAACTGTTTTTT.

The chain employs TRBV6-5 and TRBJ1-1; a possible D gene is TRBD1 (6 bases). Per the germline V gene, CDR1 is MNHEY and CDR2 is SVGAGI. CDR3 length equals 15 residues. V lost 8 bases and J 9 bases, leaving 25 bases between the germline ends. In DNA form, the CDR3 reads TGTGCCAGCTGGCTCCTTGTGGGGACATTACCTCAAGCTTTCTTT. Protein product: CASWLLVGTLPQAFF.

This clone was recorded only once. This chain connects TRBV5-6 to TRBJ2-7; D is undetermined. CDR1 is SGHDT and CDR2 is YYEEEE in the germline V gene. Between the trimmed V and J ends, which lost 0 bases and 1 base, there was a span of 5 bases. The CDR3 has 13 amino acids. CDR3 sequence (DNA): TGTGCCAGCAGCTTGGTCAGATCCTACGAGCAGTACTTC. As protein: CASSLVRSYEQYF.

This chain links TRBV30 with TRBJ1-2, with D perhaps TRBD1 (5 bases). The germline V gene encodes CDR1 GTSNPN and CDR2 SVGIG (reference sequence). V was cut by 0 bases and J by 12 bases, with 11 bases left in between. The CDR3 is 11 amino acids. The DNA of the CDR3 is TGTGCCTGGAGTGTAACGGGGGAAAACACCTTC. Protein sequence: CAWSVTGENTF.

The chain links TRBV19 to TRBJ1-2; 11 bases fit TRBD1. Germline CDR1 LNHDA, CDR2 SQIVND (reference sequence). The ends lost 7 bases at V and 6 bases at J; junction bases unmatched: 19. The CDR3 is made up of 18 amino acids. The CDR3 DNA sequence: TGTGCCAGTAATCCTTACCCGGGACAGGGGGGATTCCGTGATGGCTACACCTTC. Protein product: CASNPYPGQGGFRDGYTF.

The gene calls are TRBV7-2 and TRBJ1-1, with D possibly matching TRBD1 (5 bases). Trimming cost V 5 bases and J 0 bases, with 13 bases left between them. The germline gives CDR1 SGHTA, CDR2 FQGNSA. The CDR3 contains 15 residues. This chain's CDR3 is CASSPSGGMNTEAFF. CDR3 bases: TGTGCCAGCAGCCCCTCGGGGGGGATGAACACTGAAGCTTTCTTT.